This TCR beta chain is drawn from a study of shared clonotypes between healthy human individuals. General study findings and limits: Unshared clonotypes carried lower generation probabilities than those common to all four donors. Sampling involved blood alone; tissue repertoires likely differ. Though the depth was large, rarefaction showed that sorted-subset sequencing was incomplete.

Trimming took 4 bases from V and 5 from J, leaving 19 bases between them. This CDR3 comprises 16 residues. Germline assignment: CDR1 SGHRS and CDR2 YFSETQ. Every subset had its genomic DNA shared out evenly among several immunoSEQ plates. Libraries were prepared by immunoSEQ multiplex PCR; TCRdb keeps only in-frame clonotypes and omits some of them. The sample gives millions of clones, approximately 95% of which show up once; around 0.13% is in the top ten. On this clone itself: Antigen specificity is unknown.

The TCR originated in a man in his late teens or twenties in good health. Sequencing input: naive CD4+ T cells sorted from blood. Subset defined: CD45RA+ positively selected. The chain carries TRBV5-1 and TRBJ1-3; D is possibly TRBD1 (6 bases). The CDR3 is CASSPPTTGSRNTIYF. CDR3 DNA: TGCGCCAGCAGCCCCCCCACGACAGGCAGCCGAAACACCATATATTTT.